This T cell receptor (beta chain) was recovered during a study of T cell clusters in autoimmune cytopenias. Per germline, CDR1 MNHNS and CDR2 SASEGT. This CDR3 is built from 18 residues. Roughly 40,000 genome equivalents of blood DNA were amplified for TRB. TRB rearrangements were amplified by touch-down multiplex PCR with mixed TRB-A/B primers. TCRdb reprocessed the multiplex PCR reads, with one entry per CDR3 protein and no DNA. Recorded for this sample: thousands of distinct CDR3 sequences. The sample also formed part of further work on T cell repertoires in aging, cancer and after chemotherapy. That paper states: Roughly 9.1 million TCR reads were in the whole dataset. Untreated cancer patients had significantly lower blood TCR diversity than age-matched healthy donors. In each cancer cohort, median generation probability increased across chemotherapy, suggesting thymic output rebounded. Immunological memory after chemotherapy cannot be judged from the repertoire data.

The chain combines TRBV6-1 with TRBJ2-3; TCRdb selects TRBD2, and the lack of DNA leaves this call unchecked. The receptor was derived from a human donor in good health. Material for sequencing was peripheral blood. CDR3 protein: CASSEAGAGGRGTDTQYF.